Included here is one T cell receptor beta chain sequence, with context. This clonotype is characterized as medium-sized (0.01 to 0.1%). This clone's antigen is unknown. In this CDR3 the conserved last residue, phenylalanine or tryptophan, is missing, so a read error is likely. The germline ends are 8 bases apart after V is trimmed by 2 bases and J by 4 bases. Taken from the germline V gene, the CDR1 and CDR2 loops are KGHDR and SFDVKD. The CDR3 totals 14 residues, both ends included. The CDR3 DNA has 42 bases and is translated from base 1. Reads for this sample came from a NextSeq 500. The QIAseq Immune Repertoire RNA Library Kit, Human TCR Panel was used to prepare TCR libraries from roughly 16 ng of total RNA. TCR libraries were sequenced on an Illumina NextSeq with a Mid Output V2 kit, using asymmetric 261x41 paired-end reads. Each TCR library was diluted to around 4.4 nM, pooled, denatured and loaded at around 0.9 pM. As for the authors' bioinformatics: Processing of the TCR FASTQ files took place in the QIAGEN GeneGlobe Data Analysis Center, and downstream analysis was done in R 3.5.2. Clonality was calculated as one minus Shannon entropy normalized by the log of the number of unique productive sequences. For each subset, Fisher exact tests at 5% FDR were used to find TRA or TRB clonotypes whose abundance differed between baseline and M1. Clonotypes with differential abundance were classified as emerging, expanding, contracting or non-expanding/contracting. Morisita's overlap index was used to measure repertoire overlap between patients. The public sequencing data were trimmed at Q25 with fastp and processed into clonotypes with MiXCR by TCRdb, which kept only in-frame beta chains. Entries that share a CDR3 protein sequence are merged under the most common genes and DNA. TCRdb, not the original authors, processed these V and J calls. For this sample there are 350 to 500 distinct CDR3 sequences; 13% to 15% appear just once. The ten largest make up less than 50% of the sample.

Using a BD FACSAria II cell sorter, four subsets defined by PD-1 and/or TIGIT were sorted out of live CD3+CD8+TCRalphabeta+ cells. Circulating CD8 T cells were sorted into four subsets by PD-1 and TIGIT expression to characterize their relevance to anti-PD-1 therapy response. For every sorted CD8 T-cell subset, sequencing covered both the TCR alpha and the TCR beta chains. Peripheral blood was drawn before the first anti-PD-1 injection and after two and four injections. Ficoll gradient centrifugation was used to isolate PBMCs immediately. Until use, PBMCs were cryopreserved in liquid nitrogen in RPMI containing around 19% FCS and approximately 9.1% DMSO. Thawed PBMCs were stained with a viability dye and antibodies against CD3, CD8alpha, TCRalphabeta, PD-1 and TIGIT. The RNeasy Kit was used to extract total RNA, and all samples came in with a RIN above 7. The data were obtained in a study of circulating CD8 cells and anti-PD-1 response in melanoma (dated by TCRdb to about 2020). Context from the whole study: Patients received nivolumab intravenously at 3 mg/kg every 2 weeks. The melanoma cohort had some 13 patients, seven of whom got anti-PD-1 as first-line therapy, while the other six had previously had targeted therapy or immunotherapy. Patients with complete or partial responses were classified as responders, and patients with stable or progressive disease (RECIST v1.1) were classified as non-responders. The TCR repertoire analysis was performed on roughly 11 melanoma patients, comprising 7 non-responders and 4 responders. On on-treatment samples, PD-1 was detected using a biotinylated anti-human IgG4 antibody. On the study overall, not on this receptor specifically: Because material was limited, most experiments were generally run without replicates. Both treatment-naive and previously treated patients were included in the cohort, and this mixing was noted by the authors as something that could influence results. Tumor material was not accessible, so tumor reactivity was assessed by peptide assays on expanded sorted subsets instead. Only baseline and M1 samples from a small cohort with few responders were used in the published TCR repertoire comparisons. Repertoires were mostly private between subsets, with fewer than 8% of TRB clonotypes shared at M1, and the greatest sharing occurred between DPOS and TIGIT. The highest diversity was observed in the DNEG repertoire, similar and higher clonality was shown by the PD-1 and DPOS repertoires, and the lowest diversity was found in the TIGIT repertoires.

The sequence is built from TRBV24-1 and TRBJ2-1; no D gene is confidently identified. The receptor's source is a human donor with melanoma. The source was CD8+ T cells from PBMCs, collected at baseline or after one month of anti-PD-1 therapy (not recorded which). Here is the DNA: TGTGCCACCAGTGATTCCGGGCCTTACAATGAGCAGTTCCTC. Translated, it reads CATSDSGPYNEQFL.